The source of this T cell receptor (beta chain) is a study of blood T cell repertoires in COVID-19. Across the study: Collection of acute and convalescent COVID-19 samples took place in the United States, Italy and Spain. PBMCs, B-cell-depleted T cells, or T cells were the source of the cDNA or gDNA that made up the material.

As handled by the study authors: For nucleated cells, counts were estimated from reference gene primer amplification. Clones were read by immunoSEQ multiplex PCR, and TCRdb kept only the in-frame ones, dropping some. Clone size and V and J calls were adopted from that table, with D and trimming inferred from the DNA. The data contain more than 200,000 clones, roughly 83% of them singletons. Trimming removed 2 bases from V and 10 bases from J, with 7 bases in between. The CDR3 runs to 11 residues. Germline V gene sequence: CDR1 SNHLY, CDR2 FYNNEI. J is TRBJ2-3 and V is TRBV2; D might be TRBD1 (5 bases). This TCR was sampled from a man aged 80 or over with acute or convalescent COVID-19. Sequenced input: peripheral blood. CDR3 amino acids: CASSEQGPQYF. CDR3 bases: TGTGCCAGCAGTGAACAGGGCCCGCAGTATTTT.